This T cell receptor beta chain stems from a study of cytomegalovirus exposure and HLA in healthy donors. Points from the study as a whole: Immune exposure information available was restricted to CMV serostatus.

With respect to this clone: The target antigen is unknown.

The primer mix had 60 Vbeta and 13 Jbeta primers. Here immunoSEQ multiplex PCR was the method, and the copy in TCRdb shows in-frame clones only, minus some. The sample includes a few hundred thousand clones, over 75% seen only once; the top ten take under 0.25%. The CDR3 length is 17 residues. The trim removed 1 base at V and 2 bases at J, leaving 7 bases unmatched. Germline V gene lookup returns CDR1 SGHAT and CDR2 FQDESV (reference sequence). The receptor was isolated from a girl under 10 years old in good health and CMV-seronegative. The chain links TRBV11-1 to TRBJ2-3; the match to TRBD2 covers 9 bases. The sample taken for sequencing was PBMCs. CDR3 DNA sequence: TGTGCCAGCAGCTTAGGGTGGGGCGGGGGGGACACAGATACGCAGTATTTT. The encoded protein is CASSLGWGGGDTDTQYF.